Listed here are 23 T cell receptor beta chains from one sample, sequenced in a study of T-cell memory formation after mild COVID-19 (dated by TCRdb to the early 2020s). Library generation was performed with 5' RACE. Sequencer: Illumina NovaSeq 6000. The public sequencing data were trimmed at Q25 with fastp and processed into clonotypes with MiXCR by TCRdb, which kept only in-frame beta chains. Under each unique CDR3 protein, matching rows form one entry showing the most common genes and DNA. The sample profile shows fewer than 250,000 distinct CDR3 sequences; around 30% of them were found once. Roughly 11% of the sample is taken by the ten largest. The specimen was PBMCs or a T cell subset sorted from them (not recorded which). The receptors originated from an adult woman who had mild COVID-19 (a few samples of this study predate the infection). The sample titles of this study are shuffled in the database, so cell type and time point are left out; the donor was told from shared clones.

V is TRBV11-2 and J is TRBJ2-1; no firm D call. Trimming took off 5 bases at V and 5 bases at J, with 10 bases between the two ends. The CDR3 length is 13 residues. Germline lookup yields CDR1 SGHAT and CDR2 FQNNGV. CDR3 residues: CASSLSKDNEQFF. The CDR3, as DNA: TGTGCCAGCAGCCTCTCGAAGGACAATGAGCAGTTCTTC.

In its sample, this clonotype was seen a few times. The chain uses TRBV12-5 and TRBJ2-3; D perhaps matches TRBD2 (7 bases). CDR3 size: 18 residues. CDR1 LGHNT and CDR2 FRNRAP come from the germline V gene. Trimming left V 1 base short and J 2 bases short, with 19 bases between. In DNA, the CDR3 is TGTGCTAGTGGTTTGGCGGAGAAGACGGCGGGGGCCACAGATACGCAGTATTTT. This sequence encodes CASGLAEKTAGATDTQYF.

V gene TRBV24-1 combines with J gene TRBJ2-2; the D gene is possibly TRBD2 (5 bases). The germline CDR1 and CDR2 sequences are KGHDR and SFDVKD. The CDR3 runs 13 residues. The germline V and J ends were trimmed by 4 bases and 3 bases, with 5 bases remaining between them. The DNA of the CDR3 is TGTGCCACCAGTGAGAGGGACACCGGGGAGCTGTTTTTT. Translation: CATSERDTGELFF.

The V call is TRBV5-1, the J call TRBJ2-1; 9 bases match TRBD2. The CDR3 has 15 residues. Trimming at V came to 2 bases and at J to 6 bases, leaving 6 bases not matched to a gene. From germline, CDR1 is SGHRS and CDR2 YFSETQ. The CDR3 bases are TGCGCCAGCAGCTTTCTAGCGGGGAGCGGCAATGAGCAGTTCTTC. It codes for CASSFLAGSGNEQFF.

V is TRBV3-1 and J is TRBJ2-7; D possibly corresponds to TRBD1 (5 bases). Germline V lookup: CDR1 LGHDT, CDR2 YNNKEL (reference sequence). The length of the CDR3 is 12 residues. The ends were cut back, 9 bases at V and 4 bases at J, with 13 bases in the middle. The CDR3 DNA reads TGTGCCAGTCAGGGCAGAGAATACGAGCAGTACTTC. Encoded protein: CASQGREYEQYF.

The chain has TRBV24-1 and TRBJ2-3; D gene unclear. The CDR3 is 16 residues long. With 3 bases removed from V and 1 base from J, the gap between germline ends came to 13 bases. Germline V gives CDR1 KGHDR, CDR2 SFDVKD. CDR3 sequence (DNA): TGTGCCACCAGTGATCCCCGTCACAAAGGCACAGATACGCAGTATTTT. Amino acid sequence: CATSDPRHKGTDTQYF.

The genes are TRBV9 and TRBJ2-5, with D unclear. The length of the CDR3 is 15 residues. The germline CDR1 and CDR2 sequences are SGDLS and YYNGEE. V was clipped by 0 bases and J by 5 bases, with 14 bases between them. CDR3 protein: CASSVGVTMRETQYF. The CDR3 region has the DNA TGTGCCAGCAGCGTAGGGGTCACAATGAGGGAGACCCAGTACTTC.

The V gene is TRBV29-1, the J gene TRBJ2-3, with D perhaps matching TRBD1 (6 bases). V was trimmed by 3 bases and J by 2 bases, leaving 9 bases between them. Germline CDR1 and CDR2: SQVTM and ANQGSEA. The CDR3 runs 13 residues. CDR3 residues: CSVESGATDTQYF. Here the CDR3 DNA reads TGCAGCGTTGAGTCAGGGGCCACAGATACGCAGTATTTT.

The CDR3 region is CASSRDNSYEQYF. For the CDR3, the DNA is TGTGCCAGCAGCCGGGACAACTCCTACGAGCAGTACTTC. J is TRBJ2-7 and V is TRBV7-9; a weak D match, TRBD1 (6 bases). V was pared by 5 bases and J by 0 bases, with 8 bases between. CDR3 length: 13 residues. Germline CDR1 and CDR2: SEHNR and FQNEAQ (reference sequence).

With regard to this clonotype: Germline is not matched at one junction end, which may reflect a read error. The V and J genes are TRBV20-1 and TRBJ2-1, with TRBD2 matching over 7 bases. There are 12 residues in the CDR3. From germline, CDR1 is DFQATT and CDR2 SNEGSKA (reference sequence). The CDR3 nucleotides read TGCAGTGCTAGCGGGAGGTACACTGAGCAGTTCTTC. Amino acids: CSASGRYTEQFF.

This rearrangement joins TRBV10-3 to TRBJ2-1; D is perhaps TRBD2 (6 bases). This CDR3 comprises 16 residues. The V and J ends lost 6 bases and 1 base respectively, with 16 bases between them. Germline lookup yields CDR1 ENHRY and CDR2 SYGVKD. CDR3 bases: TGTGCCATCAGCGGAATACTAGCTGAATCCTACAATGAGCAGTTCTTC. This gives the protein CAISGILAESYNEQFF.

The chain couples TRBV12-3 or TRBV12-4 to TRBJ2-5; D is uncertain. This CDR3 spans 13 amino acids. Trimming pared 5 bases from V and 5 bases from J, leaving 12 bases between. In nucleotides, the CDR3 is TGTGCCAGCAGTACCCGACTGGGCGAGACCCAGTACTTC. Amino acid sequence: CASSTRLGETQYF.

This clonotype has a handful of counts. The rearrangement links TRBV10-3 to TRBJ2-7; D gene ambiguous. The CDR3 spans 13 residues. Trimming took off 0 bases at V and 5 bases at J, with 8 bases between the two ends. Germline lookup yields CDR1 ENHRY and CDR2 SYGVKD. CDR3 in amino acids: CAISESGWDEQYF. The CDR3 nucleotides are TGTGCCATCAGTGAGTCGGGGTGGGACGAGCAGTACTTC.

This chain connects TRBV6-1 to TRBJ2-7, with 10 bases matching TRBD2. The ends lost 2 bases at V and 6 bases at J; junction bases unmatched: 7. The CDR3 consists of 15 residues. The germline V gene has CDR1 MNHNS and CDR2 SASEGT. CDR3 in amino acids: CASSEWGLARSEQYF. The DNA of the CDR3 is TGTGCCAGCAGTGAATGGGGACTAGCGAGGAGCGAGCAGTACTTC.

V usage is TRBV5-1 and J usage is TRBJ2-1; D is perhaps TRBD1 (6 bases). The CDR3 loop spans 13 amino acids. The V gene's germline CDR1 is SGHRS and CDR2 YFSETQ. Trimming left V 0 bases short and J 8 bases short, with 9 bases between. The CDR3 loop reads CASSLGGGHEQFF. Written as DNA, the CDR3 is TGCGCCAGCAGCTTGGGAGGGGGACATGAGCAGTTCTTC.

The genes are TRBV7-9 and TRBJ2-1; unclear D gene. V shed 2 bases and J shed 0 bases, with 8 bases lying between them. The germline gives CDR1 SEHNR, CDR2 FQNEAQ (reference sequence). The CDR3 consists of 15 residues. In DNA, the CDR3 is TGTGCCAGCAGCTTACGAACGAGCTCCTACAATGAGCAGTTCTTC. As protein: CASSLRTSSYNEQFF. Full variable domain (rest looked up from reference TRBV7-9 and TRBJ2-1): DTGVSQNPRHKITKRGQNVTFRCDPISEHNRLYWYRQTLGQGPEFLTYFQNEAQLEKSRLLSDRFSAERPKGSFSTLEIQRTEQGDSAMYLCASSLRTSSYNEQFFGPGTRLTVL.

The chain has TRBV6-5 and TRBJ1-2, with 8 bases lining up with TRBD1. The CDR3 runs to 14 residues. The junction had 10 bases not matched to a gene; V was cut back by 6 bases and J by 7 bases. CDR1 and CDR2 from the germline V gene are MNHEY and SVGAGI. As DNA, the CDR3 is TGTGCCAGCAGACGGCCGGGACAGGTCCCTGGCTACACCTTC. Translating it yields CASRRPGQVPGYTF.

This clonotype was counted only a few times. The genes are TRBV7-9 and TRBJ1-1; possibly TRBD1 for D (6 bases). The germline gives CDR1 SEHNR, CDR2 FQNEAQ (reference sequence). This CDR3 has 13 residues. V was shortened by 6 bases and J by 2 bases, with 10 bases between the two germline ends. CDR3 loop: CASRGAANTEAFF. The CDR3 nucleotides read TGTGCCAGCAGGGGGGCAGCTAACACTGAAGCTTTCTTT.

This clonotype was seen a handful of times. This chain joins TRBV6-4 and TRBJ2-3, with 7 bases that match TRBD2. J lost 3 bases, V lost 5 bases, and 5 bases had no gene match. There are 14 residues in the CDR3. Germline-derived CDR1 and CDR2 are MRHNA and SNTAGT. The CDR3 loop reads CASSQLSGTDTQYF. For the CDR3, the DNA is TGTGCCAGCAGTCAACTTAGCGGGACAGATACGCAGTATTTT.

This clonotype was picked up a small number of times. V is TRBV5-1 and J is TRBJ1-2; 9 bases match TRBD1. With V trimmed by 4 bases and J by 4 bases, 8 bases remained unmatched. Germline V CDR1 and CDR2: SGHRS, YFSETQ. The CDR3 contains 15 residues. The CDR3 reads CASSAGQGGGYGYTF. Here the CDR3 DNA reads TGCGCCAGCAGCGCGGGACAGGGTGGAGGCTATGGCTACACCTTC. Full variable domain (remainder filled in from reference TRBV5-1 and TRBJ1-2): KAGVTQTPRYLIKTRGQQVTLSCSPISGHRSVSWYQQTPGQGLQFLFEYFSETQRNKGNFPGRFSGRQFSNSRSEMNVSTLELGDSALYLCASSAGQGGGYGYTFGSGTRLTVV.

This clonotype was observed a handful of times. This rearrangement joins TRBV6-2 or TRBV6-3 to TRBJ2-3; maybe TRBD1 (6 bases). V lost 5 bases and J 2 bases, leaving 11 bases between the germline ends. CDR1 and CDR2 from the germline V gene are MNHEY and SVGEGT. This CDR3 spans 14 amino acids. CDR3 sequence reads: CASSPRTVTDTQYF. The DNA of the CDR3 is TGTGCCAGCAGTCCCCGGACAGTCACAGATACGCAGTATTTT.

The chain has TRBV27 and TRBJ2-2, with a tentative D call TRBD1 (6 bases). The CDR3 has 16 amino acids. Trimming stripped 4 bases from V and 3 bases from J, with 15 bases between. The germline CDR1 and CDR2 sequences are MNHEY and SMNVEV (reference sequence). CDR3 DNA sequence: TGTGCCAGCAGTTATGGCCAGGGGTTCTACACCGGGGAGCTGTTTTTT. It translates to CASSYGQGFYTGELFF.

This chain joins TRBV5-5 and TRBJ2-3; D is uncertain. With 4 bases removed from V and 1 base from J, the gap between germline ends came to 13 bases. The germline V gene encodes CDR1 SGHKS and CDR2 YYEKEE (reference sequence). This CDR3 has 15 amino acids. The DNA for the CDR3 is TGTGCCAGCAGCCCACCCCCGGCGGGCACAGATACGCAGTATTTT. Its protein is CASSPPPAGTDTQYF.